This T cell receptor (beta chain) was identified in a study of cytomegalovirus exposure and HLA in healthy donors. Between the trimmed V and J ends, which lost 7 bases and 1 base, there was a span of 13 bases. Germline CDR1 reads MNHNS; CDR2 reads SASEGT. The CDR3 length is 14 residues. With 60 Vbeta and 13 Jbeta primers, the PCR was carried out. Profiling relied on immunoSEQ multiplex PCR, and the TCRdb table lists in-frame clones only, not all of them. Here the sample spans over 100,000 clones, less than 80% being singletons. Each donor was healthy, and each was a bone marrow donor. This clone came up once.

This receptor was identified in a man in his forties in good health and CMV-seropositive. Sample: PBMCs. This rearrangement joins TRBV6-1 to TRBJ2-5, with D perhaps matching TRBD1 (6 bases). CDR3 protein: CASTTTGLQETQYF. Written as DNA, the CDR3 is TGTGCCAGCACTACAACAGGGCTCCAAGAGACCCAGTACTTC.